This entry describes one T cell receptor beta chain. Its specificity is unknown. The source of the sample is a study of cytomegalovirus exposure and HLA in healthy donors. The overall study: When fewer than 400 donors were genotyped, 81% of them were found to fall in the Caucasian-associated ancestry cluster.

Use of 60 Vbeta and 13 Jbeta primers characterized the PCR. Using immunoSEQ multiplex PCR, the repertoire was profiled, and TCRdb retains in-frame clones only, with some absent. The sample records about 150,000 clones, 76% being singletons. General study results and limits: A later analysis linked a missense variant in DCLRE1C to the trimming of TCR beta V and J genes. The investigators catalogued some 150 TCR beta chains as cytomegalovirus-associated. Association of 16,951 TCR beta sequences with HLA alleles was found at 0.05 false discovery rate in a later analysis.

V shed 2 bases and J shed 2 bases, with 18 bases lying between them. The length of the CDR3 is 17 residues. Germline V CDR1 and CDR2: SGHAT, FQNNGV. The sample consisted of PBMCs. This clonotype originated in a man aged 40-55 years in good health and CMV-seronegative. J is TRBJ1-1 and V is TRBV11-2, with D possibly matching TRBD1 (6 bases). The chain's CDR3 is CASSLTTPRGANTEAFF. For the CDR3, the DNA is TGTGCCAGCAGCTTAACCACCCCCCGGGGGGCTAACACTGAAGCTTTCTTT.